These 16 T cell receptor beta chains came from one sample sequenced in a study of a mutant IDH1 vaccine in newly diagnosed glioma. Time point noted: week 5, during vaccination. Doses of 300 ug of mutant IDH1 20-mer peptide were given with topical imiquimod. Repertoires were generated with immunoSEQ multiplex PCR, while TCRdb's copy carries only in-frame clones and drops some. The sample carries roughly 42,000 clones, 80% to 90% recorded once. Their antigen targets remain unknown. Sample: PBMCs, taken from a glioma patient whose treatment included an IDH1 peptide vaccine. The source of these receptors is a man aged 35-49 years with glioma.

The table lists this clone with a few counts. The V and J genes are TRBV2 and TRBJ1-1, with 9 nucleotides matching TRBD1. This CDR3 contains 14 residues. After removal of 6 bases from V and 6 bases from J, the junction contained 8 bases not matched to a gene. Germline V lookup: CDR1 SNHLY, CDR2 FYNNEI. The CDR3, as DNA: TGTGCCAGCAGGGACAGGGGAACGGGCGCTGAAGCTTTCTTT. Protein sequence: CASRDRGTGAEAFF.

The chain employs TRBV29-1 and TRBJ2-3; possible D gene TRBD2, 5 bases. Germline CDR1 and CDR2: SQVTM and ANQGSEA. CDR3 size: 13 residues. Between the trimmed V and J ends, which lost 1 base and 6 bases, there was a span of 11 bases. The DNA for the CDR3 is TGCAGCGTTGAAGTAGGCTTAGCGGATACGCAGTATTTT. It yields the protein CSVEVGLADTQYF.

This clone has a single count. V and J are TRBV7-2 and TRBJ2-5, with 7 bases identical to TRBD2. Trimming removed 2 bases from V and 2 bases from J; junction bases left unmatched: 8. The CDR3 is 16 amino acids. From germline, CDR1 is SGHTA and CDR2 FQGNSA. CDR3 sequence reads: CASSLPLLARQETQYF. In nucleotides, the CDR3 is TGTGCCAGCAGCTTACCCCTACTAGCGCGTCAAGAGACCCAGTACTTC.

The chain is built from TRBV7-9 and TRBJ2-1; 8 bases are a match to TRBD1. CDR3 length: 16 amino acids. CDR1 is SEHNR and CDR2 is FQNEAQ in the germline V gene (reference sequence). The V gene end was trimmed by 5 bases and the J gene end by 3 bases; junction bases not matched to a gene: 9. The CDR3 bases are TGTGCCAGCAGCCGTCGTTCCGGGACAGGCTACAATGAGCAGTTCTTC. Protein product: CASSRRSGTGYNEQFF.

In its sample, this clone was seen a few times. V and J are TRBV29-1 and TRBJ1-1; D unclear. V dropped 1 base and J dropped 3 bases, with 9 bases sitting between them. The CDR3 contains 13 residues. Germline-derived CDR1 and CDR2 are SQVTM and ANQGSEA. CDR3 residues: CSVEVTGDTEAFF. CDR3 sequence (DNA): TGCAGCGTTGAAGTGACCGGGGACACTGAAGCTTTCTTT.

The CDR3 loop is CASRGLEAGTEAFF. CDR3 sequence (DNA): TGTGCCAGCAGGGGTTTGGAGGCCGGGACTGAAGCTTTCTTT. The V call is TRBV5-4, the J call TRBJ1-1, with D hard to call. V was cut by 5 bases and J by 5 bases, with 16 bases left in between. Germline V gene lookup returns CDR1 SGHNT and CDR2 YYREEE (reference sequence). The CDR3 covers 14 residues. The full variable domain, with the rest looked up from reference TRBV5-4 and TRBJ1-1, is ETGVTQSPTHLIKTRGQQVTLRCSSQSGHNTVSWYQQALGQGPQFIFQYYREEENGRGNFPPRFSGLQFPNYSSELNVNALELDDSALYLCASRGLEAGTEAFFGQGTRLTVV.

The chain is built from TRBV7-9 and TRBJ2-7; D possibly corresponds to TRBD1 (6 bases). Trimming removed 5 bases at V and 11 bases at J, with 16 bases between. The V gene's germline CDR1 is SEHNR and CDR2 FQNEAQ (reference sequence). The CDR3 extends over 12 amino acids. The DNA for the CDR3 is TGTGCCAGCAGCCTGCTTGGGAAGGGGGAGTACTTC. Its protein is CASSLLGKGEYF.

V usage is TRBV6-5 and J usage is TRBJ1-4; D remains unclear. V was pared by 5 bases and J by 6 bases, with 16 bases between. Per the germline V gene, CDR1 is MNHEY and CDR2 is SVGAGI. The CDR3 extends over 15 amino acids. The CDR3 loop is CASSRTGPRYEKLFF. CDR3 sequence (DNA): TGTGCCAGCAGTAGAACCGGTCCGCGCTATGAAAAACTGTTTTTT.

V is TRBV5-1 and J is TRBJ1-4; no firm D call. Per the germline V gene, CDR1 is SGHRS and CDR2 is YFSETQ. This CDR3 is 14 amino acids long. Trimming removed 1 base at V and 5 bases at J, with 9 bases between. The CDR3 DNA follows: TGCGCCAGCAGCTTGCTCGGGATAAATGAAAAACTGTTTTTT. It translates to CASSLLGINEKLFF. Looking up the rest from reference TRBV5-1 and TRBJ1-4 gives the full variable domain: KAGVTQTPRYLIKTRGQQVTLSCSPISGHRSVSWYQQTPGQGLQFLFEYFSETQRNKGNFPGRFSGRQFSNSRSEMNVSTLELGDSALYLCASSLLGINEKLFFGSGTQLSVL.

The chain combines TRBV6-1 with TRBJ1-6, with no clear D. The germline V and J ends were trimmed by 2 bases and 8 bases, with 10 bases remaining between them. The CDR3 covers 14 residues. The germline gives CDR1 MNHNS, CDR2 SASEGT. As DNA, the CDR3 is TGTGCCAGCAGTGAAATGATGGGTGATTCACCCCTCCACTTT. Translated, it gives CASSEMMGDSPLHF.

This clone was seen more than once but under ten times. CDR3: CASSLEGQPYNEQFF. DNA for the CDR3: TGTGCCAGCAGCTTGGAGGGACAGCCCTACAATGAGCAGTTCTTC. The chain is built from TRBV5-6 and TRBJ2-1; TRBD1 aligns across 7 bases. The germline V gene encodes CDR1 SGHDT and CDR2 YYEEEE. V trimming: 0 bases; J trimming: 2 bases; junction bases outside the gene matches: 2. This CDR3 has 15 amino acids.

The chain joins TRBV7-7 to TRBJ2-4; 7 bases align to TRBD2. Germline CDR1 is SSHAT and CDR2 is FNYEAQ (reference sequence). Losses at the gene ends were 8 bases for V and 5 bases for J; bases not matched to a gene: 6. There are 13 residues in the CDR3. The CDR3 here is CASPASGENIQYF. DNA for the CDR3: TGTGCCAGCCCCGCTAGCGGAGAAAACATTCAGTACTTC.

The CDR3 region has the DNA TGTGCCAGCTCACCAGTACAGGGGGCGAGTAACACTGAAGCTTTCTTT. Protein sequence: CASSPVQGASNTEAFF. The chain links TRBV18 to TRBJ1-1; 9 bases agree with TRBD1. Germline V gene data show CDR1 as KGHSH and CDR2 as LQKENI. V lost 2 bases and J lost 2; bases outside the gene matches: 6. There are 16 residues in the CDR3.

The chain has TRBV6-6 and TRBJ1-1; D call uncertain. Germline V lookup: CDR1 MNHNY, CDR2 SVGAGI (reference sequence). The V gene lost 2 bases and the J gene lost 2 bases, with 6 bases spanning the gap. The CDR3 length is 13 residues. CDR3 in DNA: TGTGCCAGCAGTTACATACAAAACACTGAAGCTTTCTTT. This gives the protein CASSYIQNTEAFF.

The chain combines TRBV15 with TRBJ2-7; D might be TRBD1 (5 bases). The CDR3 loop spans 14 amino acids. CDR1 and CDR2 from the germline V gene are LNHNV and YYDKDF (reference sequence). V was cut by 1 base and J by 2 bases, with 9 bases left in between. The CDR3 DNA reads TGTGCCACCAGCAGAGGAACAGGTACCTACGAGCAGTACTTC. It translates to CATSRGTGTYEQYF.

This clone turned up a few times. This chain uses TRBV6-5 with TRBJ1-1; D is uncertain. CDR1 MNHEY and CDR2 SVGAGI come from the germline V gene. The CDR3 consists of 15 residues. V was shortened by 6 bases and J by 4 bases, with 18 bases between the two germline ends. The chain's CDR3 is CASSPSSDGLTEAFF. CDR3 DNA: TGTGCCAGCAGCCCATCCTCCGACGGTCTCACTGAAGCTTTCTTT.